This T cell receptor beta chain came from a study of OX40 agonist ivuxolimab in advanced cancers. The overall study: Partial response was recorded in three patients: one hepatocellular carcinoma and two cutaneous melanoma cases.

V gave up 5 bases and J gave up 8 bases; unmatched junction bases: 9. Germline V gene data show CDR1 as SGHAT and CDR2 as FQNNGV. There are 15 residues in the CDR3. Study-wide findings and caveats: Low normalized T-cell clonal expansion was additionally recorded for some nonresponders.

Some clones are missing from TCRdb's copy, which holds only in-frame ones; the method was immunoSEQ multiplex PCR. The data show tens of thousands of clones, with roughly 87% seen just once and approximately 1.3% held by the top ten. A note on this clone: Its cognate antigen is unknown.

The J gene is TRBJ2-2, the V gene TRBV11-2; 9 nucleotides agree with TRBD2. This receptor was obtained from an adult with an advanced solid tumor such as melanoma, head and neck, liver or kidney cancer. The sequencing used CD4+ or CD8+ T cells sorted from blood, collected in a trial of the OX40 agonist ivuxolimab. CDR3 nucleotides: TGTGCCAGCAGCCCGAGGGGACTAGCTGGGGGGGAGCTGTTTTTT. Its translation is CASSPRGLAGGELFF.